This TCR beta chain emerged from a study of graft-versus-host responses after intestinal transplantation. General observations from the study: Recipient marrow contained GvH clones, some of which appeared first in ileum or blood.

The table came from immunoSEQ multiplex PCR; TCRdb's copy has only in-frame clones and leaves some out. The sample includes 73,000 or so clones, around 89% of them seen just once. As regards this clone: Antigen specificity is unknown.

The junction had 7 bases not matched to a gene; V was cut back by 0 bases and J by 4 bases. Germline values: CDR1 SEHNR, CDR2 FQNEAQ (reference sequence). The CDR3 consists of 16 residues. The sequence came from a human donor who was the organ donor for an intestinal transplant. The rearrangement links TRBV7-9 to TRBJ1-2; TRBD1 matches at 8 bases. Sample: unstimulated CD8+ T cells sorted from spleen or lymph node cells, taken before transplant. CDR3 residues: CASSLAPGGGSYGYTF. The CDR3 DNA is TGTGCCAGCAGCTTAGCCCCAGGGGGCGGGAGCTATGGCTACACCTTC.